The 30 T cell receptor beta chains given below trace back to one sample, sequenced in a study of technical replicates of blood from several donors. Method: immunoSEQ multiplex PCR; TCRdb's copy keeps in-frame clones and lacks some. This sample carries tens of thousands of clones, 94% of them seen once, and the ten largest clones take 0.25% to 0.3%. The sequencing sample was made of T cells isolated from PBMCs. The origin of the receptors is a human donor in good health.

J is TRBJ2-6 and V is TRBV7-7; D may be TRBD2 (6 bases). V gave up 5 bases and J gave up 4 bases, with 18 bases separating them. The CDR3 runs 17 residues. Germline V gene data show CDR1 as SSHAT and CDR2 as FNYEAQ (reference sequence). The CDR3 bases are TGTGCCAGCAGCCCGCACGGGACTCTGAACGGGGCCAACGTCCTGACTTTC. It encodes CASSPHGTLNGANVLTF.

This rearrangement joins TRBV7-9 to TRBJ2-2; 8 bases fit TRBD1. V dropped 4 bases and J dropped 4; count of bases not matched to a gene: 5. This CDR3 has 15 residues. CDR1 is SEHNR, CDR2 FQNEAQ, per germline (reference sequence). The CDR3 sequence is CASSSGQVGTGELFF. In nucleotides, the CDR3 is TGTGCCAGCAGCTCGGGACAGGTCGGCACCGGGGAGCTGTTTTTT.

The chain carries TRBV5-4 and TRBJ1-2; no clear D gene. V shed 1 base and J shed 8 bases, with 12 bases lying between them. This CDR3 is built from 13 residues. Germline values: CDR1 SGHNT, CDR2 YYREEE (reference sequence). The CDR3 DNA reads as TGTGCCAGCAGCTTGCGGGAAGATGCAGGCTACACCTTC. As protein: CASSLREDAGYTF.

The chain employs TRBV6-4 and TRBJ2-1; 9 nucleotides agree with TRBD2. This CDR3 comprises 15 residues. CDR1 is MRHNA, CDR2 SNTAGT, per germline. The V gene end was trimmed by 4 bases and the J gene end by 0 bases; junction bases not matched to a gene: 1. The CDR3: CASSGSGSSYNEQFF. The CDR3 DNA follows: TGTGCCAGCAGTGGTAGCGGGAGCTCCTACAATGAGCAGTTCTTC.

This clone was seen just once. The chain is built from TRBV5-1 and TRBJ2-3, with D hard to call. Germline lookup yields CDR1 SGHRS and CDR2 YFSETQ. Between the trimmed V and J ends, which lost 0 bases and 6 bases, there was a span of 11 bases. The length of the CDR3 is 14 residues. CDR3 DNA: TGCGCCAGCAGCTTGGAGTCAGGTTGGGATACGCAGTATTTT. Translated, it gives CASSLESGWDTQYF. Supplemented by reference TRBV5-1 and TRBJ2-3, the full variable domain reads KAGVTQTPRYLIKTRGQQVTLSCSPISGHRSVSWYQQTPGQGLQFLFEYFSETQRNKGNFPGRFSGRQFSNSRSEMNVSTLELGDSALYLCASSLESGWDTQYFGPGTRLTVL.

The gene calls are TRBV6-1 and TRBJ1-5, with TRBD1 as a possible D gene (6 bases). Trimming took off 6 bases at V and 0 bases at J, with 12 bases between the two ends. Germline V CDR1 and CDR2: MNHNS, SASEGT. CDR3 length: 15 amino acids. The CDR3 protein is CASRPGHPSNQPQHF. DNA for the CDR3: TGTGCCAGCAGGCCGGGACACCCTAGCAATCAGCCCCAGCATTTT.

The genes are TRBV28 and TRBJ2-1; D gene ambiguous. The CDR3 is 13 residues long. The V gene's germline CDR1 is MDHEN and CDR2 SYDVKM. V was trimmed by 6 bases and J by 9 bases, leaving 15 bases between them. The CDR3 sequence is CASSSLGPGEQFF. CDR3 DNA sequence: TGTGCCAGCAGCTCCCTGGGCCCCGGTGAGCAGTTCTTC.

The rearrangement uses TRBV4-1 and TRBJ1-4, with 7 bases aligning to TRBD1. J was trimmed by 8 bases and V by 4 bases; bases with no gene match: 4. This CDR3 is built from 13 residues. Germline CDR1 reads MGHRA; CDR2 reads YSYEKL. The CDR3 loop is CASSRGQVEKLFF. The CDR3 coding sequence is TGCGCCAGCAGCCGAGGACAGGTAGAAAAACTGTTTTTT.

CDR3 sequence: CATTVDRASSRQHF. CDR3 nucleotides: TGTGCCACCACCGTGGACAGGGCATCAAGTCGCCAGCATTTT. This rearrangement joins TRBV15 to TRBJ1-5; 8 nucleotides match TRBD1. This CDR3 contains 14 residues. CDR1 is LNHNV, CDR2 YYDKDF, per germline (reference sequence). V lost 7 bases and J lost 12; bases outside the gene matches: 14. The variable domain in full, with the rest retrieved from reference TRBV15 and TRBJ1-5, is DAMVIQNPRYQVTQFGKPVTLSCSQTLNHNVMYWYQQKSSQAPKLLFHYYDKDFNNEADTPDNFQSRRPNTSFCFLDIRSPGLGDTAMYLCATTVDRASSRQHFGDGTRLSIL.

The chain couples TRBV28 to TRBJ1-1; D is uncertain. There are 13 residues in the CDR3. V shed 6 bases and J shed 0 bases, with 8 bases lying between them. Germline CDR1 MDHEN, CDR2 SYDVKM. CDR3 sequence reads: CASRNRLNTEAFF. The CDR3 region has the DNA TGTGCCAGCAGGAACAGACTGAACACTGAAGCTTTCTTT.

This clone has just one count. The V and J genes are TRBV20-1 and TRBJ2-5; 8 nucleotides agree with TRBD2. CDR1 is DFQATT and CDR2 is SNEGSKA in the germline V gene (reference sequence). The CDR3 covers 11 residues. This chain's CDR3 is CGSGVQETQYF. The CDR3 coding sequence is TGCGGTAGCGGGGTCCAAGAGACCCAGTACTTC.

The V call is TRBV27, the J call TRBJ2-2; 8 positions agree with TRBD1. The CDR3 runs 16 residues. J gave up 9 bases and V 6 bases, and 15 bases lay outside the gene matches. Per the germline V gene, CDR1 is MNHEY and CDR2 is SMNVEV (reference sequence). The CDR3 bases are TGTGCCAGCAGAGCACCGGGACAGGCGTTAAGACGGGAGCTGTTTTTT. Protein: CASRAPGQALRRELFF.

This chain links TRBV9 with TRBJ2-1; perhaps TRBD2 as D (5 bases). Germline-derived CDR1 and CDR2 are SGDLS and YYNGEE. Deletions cut 7 bases from V and 2 bases from J, with 16 bases between. The CDR3 sequence is 15 residues long. The chain's CDR3 is CASALPGFPYNEQFF. CDR3 sequence (DNA): TGTGCCAGCGCCTTACCGGGGTTCCCCTACAATGAGCAGTTCTTC.

The V gene is TRBV5-4, the J gene TRBJ1-1; a possible D gene is TRBD1 (6 bases). The CDR3 runs 16 residues. V was trimmed by 0 bases and J by 1 base, leaving 13 bases between them. Germline V gene lookup returns CDR1 SGHNT and CDR2 YYREEE (reference sequence). In DNA form, the CDR3 reads TGTGCCAGCAGCTTGGCGCAAAGGACAGCGAACACTGAAGCTTTCTTT. Its translation: CASSLAQRTANTEAFF. Full variable domain (remainder filled in from reference TRBV5-4 and TRBJ1-1): ETGVTQSPTHLIKTRGQQVTLRCSSQSGHNTVSWYQQALGQGPQFIFQYYREEENGRGNFPPRFSGLQFPNYSSELNVNALELDDSALYLCASSLAQRTANTEAFFGQGTRLTVV.

The chain has TRBV5-1 and TRBJ2-5; 9 nucleotides line up with TRBD2. The CDR3 totals 15 residues. Germline V gene data show CDR1 as SGHRS and CDR2 as YFSETQ. V was clipped by 4 bases and J by 2 bases; unmatched bases: 6. The CDR3 reads CASSMTSGGQETQYF. The CDR3 coding sequence is TGCGCCAGCAGCATGACTAGCGGAGGTCAAGAGACCCAGTACTTC.

This clone was found once. The rearrangement links TRBV14 to TRBJ2-4; tentatively, D is TRBD2 (6 bases). Germline loops: CDR1 SGHDN, CDR2 FVKESK. The CDR3 runs 17 residues. V was cut by 1 base and J by 0 bases, with 13 bases left in between. DNA for the CDR3: TGTGCCAGCAGCCAAGCCGTAAGGGGACTAGCCAAAAACATTCAGTACTTC. Translation: CASSQAVRGLAKNIQYF.

The chain employs TRBV11-2 and TRBJ1-6, with D unresolved. V was pared by 0 bases and J by 11 bases, with 11 bases between. Germline lookup yields CDR1 SGHAT and CDR2 FQNNGV. This CDR3 is 14 amino acids long. DNA for the CDR3: TGTGCCAGCAGCTTAGATACACGGGGTACACCCCTCCACTTT. Amino acid sequence: CASSLDTRGTPLHF.

The J gene is TRBJ2-2, the V gene TRBV28; 7 bases are a match to TRBD1. The CDR3 has 15 residues. The junction had 0 bases not matched to a gene; V was cut back by 2 bases and J by 0 bases. Germline V lookup: CDR1 MDHEN, CDR2 SYDVKM. In nucleotides, the CDR3 is TGTGCCAGCAGTTTAGGGACAGCGAACACCGGGGAGCTGTTTTTT. Its protein product is CASSLGTANTGELFF.

This rearrangement joins TRBV21-1 to TRBJ1-5; the tabulated D call, TRBD1, remains unverified against the DNA. TRBV21-1 has pseudogene status. This CDR3 is 17 amino acids long. CDR3 nucleotide sequence: TGTGCCAGCAGCAAAGGGACCGACAGGGTGGACAATCAGCCCCAGCATTTT. It is translated as CASSKGTDRVDNQPQHF.

The rearrangement joins TRBV7-6 to TRBJ2-7; no definite D call. Trimming took off 2 bases at V and 4 bases at J, with 9 bases between the two ends. Germline values: CDR1 SGHVS, CDR2 FNYEAQ. The CDR3 runs to 13 residues. In DNA, the CDR3 is TGTGCCAGCAGCTTAAGTAGAGAATACGAGCAGTACTTC. Amino acid sequence: CASSLSREYEQYF.

This clone was picked up one time. This chain joins TRBV7-3 and TRBJ2-1; D is unresolved. V gave up 2 bases and J gave up 6 bases, with 17 bases separating them. CDR1 and CDR2 (germline): SGHTA, FQGTGA. The CDR3 has 16 residues. The CDR3 region is CASSLRSAGTTNEQFF. For the CDR3, the DNA is TGTGCCAGCAGCTTACGGTCGGCAGGAACCACCAATGAGCAGTTCTTC.

This clone was found a few times. The V and J genes are TRBV20-1 and TRBJ1-2; D is undetermined. Per germline, CDR1 DFQATT and CDR2 SNEGSKA (reference sequence). The CDR3 runs to 11 residues. Trimming pared 4 bases from V and 4 bases from J, leaving 7 bases between. CDR3 region: CSAIYVYGYTF. The DNA of the CDR3 is TGCAGTGCTATCTACGTCTATGGCTACACCTTC.

The chain joins TRBV4-1 to TRBJ2-3, with TRBD1 identical over 7 bases. The trim removed 0 bases at V and 4 bases at J, leaving 4 bases unmatched. Germline V gene data show CDR1 as MGHRA and CDR2 as YSYEKL. The CDR3 covers 15 residues. CDR3 loop: CASSQDPQGADTQYF. CDR3 DNA: TGCGCCAGCAGCCAAGATCCCCAGGGGGCAGATACGCAGTATTTT.

The chain joins TRBV6-1 to TRBJ1-1, with a weak D call TRBD1 (5 bases). The V gene lost 1 base and the J gene lost 4 bases, with 16 bases spanning the gap. This CDR3 has 16 residues. Germline V gene data show CDR1 as MNHNS and CDR2 as SASEGT. CDR3 coding DNA: TGTGCCAGCAGTGAAGAACTTGGGGACTTCGTCACTGAAGCTTTCTTT. It yields the protein CASSEELGDFVTEAFF.

J is TRBJ1-2 and V is TRBV14; D not certain. Germline V gives CDR1 SGHDN, CDR2 FVKESK. The CDR3 length is 14 residues. Trimming took off 4 bases at V and 2 bases at J, with 11 bases between the two ends. The CDR3 DNA reads as TGTGCCAGCAGCCGGAGTTTAACGAACTATGGCTACACCTTC. As protein: CASSRSLTNYGYTF.

The gene calls are TRBV11-3 and TRBJ2-1; TRBD2 is a possible D gene (5 bases). Germline lookup yields CDR1 SGHNT and CDR2 YENEEA. The germline V and J ends were trimmed by 5 bases and 0 bases, with 11 bases remaining between them. The CDR3 contains 15 residues. CDR3 coding DNA: TGTGCCAGCAGCCTACTTGGGAGCTCCTACAATGAGCAGTTCTTC. Encoded protein: CASSLLGSSYNEQFF.

The DNA for the CDR3 is TGCGCCAGCAGCCAAAAACAGGGGGCGGATAACTACGAGCAGTACTTC. It encodes CASSQKQGADNYEQYF. The chain joins TRBV4-1 to TRBJ2-7; 9 bases are a match to TRBD1. The CDR3 is 16 amino acids. V lost 2 bases, J lost 3 bases, and 8 bases stayed unmatched. Germline CDR1 reads MGHRA; CDR2 reads YSYEKL.

The gene calls are TRBV6-1 and TRBJ2-1; a possible D gene is TRBD2 (5 bases). V lost 2 bases and J 4 bases, leaving 9 bases between the germline ends. CDR1 is MNHNS, CDR2 SASEGT, per germline. The CDR3 sequence is 14 residues long. DNA for the CDR3: TGTGCCAGCAGTGAAACGGGGAATTACAATGAGCAGTTCTTC. Translated, it gives CASSETGNYNEQFF.

CDR3 loop: CASSYRGLNTEAFF. As DNA, the CDR3 is TGTGCCAGCAGCTACAGGGGGCTGAACACTGAAGCTTTCTTT. V is TRBV13 and J is TRBJ1-1; TRBD1 agrees at 9 bases. V dropped 4 bases and J dropped 0; count of bases not matched to a gene: 0. Germline lookup yields CDR1 PRHDT and CDR2 FYEKMQ (reference sequence). The CDR3 has 14 amino acids.

V usage is TRBV7-8 and J usage is TRBJ1-2; possibly TRBD1 for D (6 bases). Trimming removed 2 bases from V and 8 bases from J, with 24 bases in between. Germline assignment: CDR1 SGHVS and CDR2 FQNEAQ. This CDR3 spans 17 amino acids. Here the CDR3 reads CASSLTSYRDTHHGYTF. The CDR3 DNA is TGTGCCAGCAGCTTAACATCCTACCGGGACACCCACCACGGCTACACCTTC. Looking up the rest from reference TRBV7-8 and TRBJ1-2 gives the full variable domain: GAGVSQSPRYKVAKRGQDVALRCDPISGHVSLFWYQQALGQGPEFLTYFQNEAQLDKSGLPSDRFFAERPEGSVSTLKIQRTQQEDSAVYLCASSLTSYRDTHHGYTFGSGTRLTVV.